This T cell receptor (beta chain) is from a study of T cell responses to AZD1222 COVID-19 vaccine. This clone appeared once. This CDR3 contains 16 residues. J gave up 4 bases and V 1 base, and 8 bases lay outside the gene matches. CDR1 is LGHDT, CDR2 YNNKEL, per germline (reference sequence). TCRdb's table, derived via immunoSEQ multiplex PCR, lists solely in-frame clones and lacks some. The repertoire consists of about 89,000 clones, with more than 75% occurring once and the leading ten covering around 5.5%. V is TRBV3-1 (or the pseudogene TRBV3-2) and J is TRBJ2-3; 7 bases line up with TRBD2. This sequence was found in an adult in good health. Sample: peripheral blood, taken on day 0 of MenACWY control vaccination. Here the CDR3 DNA reads TGTGCCAGCAGCCAAGCCCAACTAGCGTCTGCAGATACGCAGTATTTT. Translated: CASSQAQLASADTQYF.